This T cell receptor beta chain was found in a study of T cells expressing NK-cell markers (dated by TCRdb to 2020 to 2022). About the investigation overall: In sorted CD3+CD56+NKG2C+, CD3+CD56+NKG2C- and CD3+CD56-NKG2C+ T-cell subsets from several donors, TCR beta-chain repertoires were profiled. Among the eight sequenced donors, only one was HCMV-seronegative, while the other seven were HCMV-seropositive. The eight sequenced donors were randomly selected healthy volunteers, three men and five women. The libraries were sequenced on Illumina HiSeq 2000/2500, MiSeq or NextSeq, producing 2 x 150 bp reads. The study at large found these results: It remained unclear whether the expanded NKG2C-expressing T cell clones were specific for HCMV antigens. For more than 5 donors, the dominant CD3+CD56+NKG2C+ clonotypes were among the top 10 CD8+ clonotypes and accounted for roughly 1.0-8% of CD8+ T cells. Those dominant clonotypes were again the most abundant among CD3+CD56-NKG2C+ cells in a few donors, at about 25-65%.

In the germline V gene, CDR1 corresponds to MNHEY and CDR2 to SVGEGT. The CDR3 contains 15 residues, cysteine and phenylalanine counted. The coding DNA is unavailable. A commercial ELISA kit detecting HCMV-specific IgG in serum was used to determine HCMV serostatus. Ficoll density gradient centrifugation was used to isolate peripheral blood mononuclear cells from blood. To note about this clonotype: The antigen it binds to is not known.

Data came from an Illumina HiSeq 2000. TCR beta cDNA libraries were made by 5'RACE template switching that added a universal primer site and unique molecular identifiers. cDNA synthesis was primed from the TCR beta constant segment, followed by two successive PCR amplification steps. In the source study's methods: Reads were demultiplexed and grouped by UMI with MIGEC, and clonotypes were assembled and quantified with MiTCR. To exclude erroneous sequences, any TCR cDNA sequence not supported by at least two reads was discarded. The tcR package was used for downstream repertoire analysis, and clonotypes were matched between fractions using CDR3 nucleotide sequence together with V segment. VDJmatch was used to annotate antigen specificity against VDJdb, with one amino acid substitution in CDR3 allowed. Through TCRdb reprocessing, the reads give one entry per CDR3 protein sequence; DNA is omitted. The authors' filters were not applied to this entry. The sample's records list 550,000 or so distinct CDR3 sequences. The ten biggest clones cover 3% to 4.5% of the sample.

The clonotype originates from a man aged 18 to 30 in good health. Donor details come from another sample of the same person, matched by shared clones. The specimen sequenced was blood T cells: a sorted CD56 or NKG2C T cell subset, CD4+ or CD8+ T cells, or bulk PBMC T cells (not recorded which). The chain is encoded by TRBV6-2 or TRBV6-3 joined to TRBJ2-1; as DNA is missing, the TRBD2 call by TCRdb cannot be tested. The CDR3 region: CASSMTSGRAHEQFF.